This TCR beta chain was identified during a study of pediatric ulcerative colitis. Findings of the study overall: Compared with controls, ulcerative colitis showed greater blood-rectum clone sharing.

During colonoscopy, one to two rectal pinch biopsies were collected. Libraries were prepared by immunoSEQ multiplex PCR; TCRdb keeps only in-frame clonotypes and omits some of them. The sample includes under 50,000 clones, around 79% seen only once; the top ten take about 4%. Regarding this clone: Its target is unknown.

The germline V gene encodes CDR1 MNHNY and CDR2 SVGAGI (reference sequence). This CDR3 contains 15 residues. The ends lost 7 bases at V and 0 bases at J; junction bases unmatched: 4. V gene TRBV6-6 combines with J gene TRBJ2-2, with 8 bases fitting TRBD2. The TCR comes from a girl aged 5-17 years with moderate ulcerative colitis. Material: gut tissue. The CDR3 nucleotides are TGTGCCAGCACCGCGGGGGGCGCGAACACCGGGGAGCTGTTTTTT. Protein product: CASTAGGANTGELFF.